The entry below describes one T cell receptor beta chain. The antigen it recognizes is unknown. No quality values exist for individual bases; no much larger clone is one base distant. The record originates from a study of blood T cell repertoires in COVID-19 (dated by TCRdb to 2018 to 2021). Notes on the research overall: Collaborator samples came from the United States, Italy and Spain and covered acute and convalescent phases of COVID-19. Where available, HLA class I and class II types were obtained from metadata supplied by the sample provider rather than from assay-based typing. Samples came from the ongoing ImmuneRACE study (first 160 participants) plus 1,254 subjects from 6 global collaborators. The prospective study material was composed of cDNA or gDNA derived from T cells, B-cell-depleted T cells, or PBMCs. Subjects who had been exposed to COVID-19, were actively infected with it, or had recovered from it provided the deeply sampled blood TCRbeta repertoires that made up the dataset. Nearly every sample came with metadata listing a de-identified subject ID, COVID-19 status, age in years and sex. The repertoires were released in a freely available public database meant as a resource for research on the immune response to SARS-CoV-2. General study outcomes and caveats: The amount of clinical and demographic metadata varied by source and participant and was provided uncurated.

The immunoSEQ Assay, a bias-controlled multiplex PCR, was used to amplify TCRbeta CDR3 regions from genomic DNA. Per the authors' processing: Nucleated cell counts per sample were estimated from amplification of reference gene primers within the assay. To quantify the absolute abundance of each unique TCRbeta CDR3 rearrangement, sequence reads were collapsed and filtered. Productive Simpson clonality was computed per sample as the square root of Simpson's diversity index over productive rearrangements. In TCRdb, the immuneACCESS table is reduced to in-frame sequences with V and J assigned. These tables do not hold every clone; where another copy was compared, an unresolved V gene accounts for under half, and the others remain unexplained. The V and J calls and clone size are taken from that table; D and trimming were inferred from the DNA. The sample records under 450,000 clones, about 80% of which are singletons. Clones ranked in the top ten supply 1.1% of the sample.

The collaborating institutions used their own protocols to collect whole blood in K2EDTA tubes. For TCRbeta analysis, collaborator samples were shipped as frozen whole blood, as isolated PBMCs, or as DNA extracted from either sample type. The sample consisted of peripheral blood. This TCR derives from a human donor with acute or convalescent COVID-19. The donor label of this sample is uncertain.

DNA sequence: TGCGCCAGCAGCTTGGGGACCGGGACAGGGGGCGTCGGGCAGTTCTTC. This encodes CASSLGTGTGGVGQFF. The rearrangement combines TRBV5-1 with TRBJ2-1; 12 bases in the junction line up with TRBD1. V is trimmed back by 0 bases and J by 12 bases, and the junction contains 10 bases that no gene match accounts for. CDR1 SGHRS and CDR2 YFSETQ were looked up in the germline V gene. Taken from cysteine to phenylalanine, the CDR3 has 16 residues. Only CDR3 DNA is held: 48 bases, read in frame from base 1. Where the CDR3 stops, the reference TRBV5-1 and TRBJ2-1 genes take over; the full variable domain is KAGVTQTPRYLIKTRGQQVTLSCSPISGHRSVSWYQQTPGQGLQFLFEYFSETQRNKGNFPGRFSGRQFSNSRSEMNVSTLELGDSALYLCASSLGTGTGGVGQFFGPGTRLTVL.